These 28 T cell receptor beta chains were sequenced from one sample in a study of beta chain features in type 1 diabetes. The isolated RNA, all of it, was reverse transcribed, so expressed TCRB transcripts were what got sequenced. TCRdb keeps only in-frame clones here, not all; method: immunoSEQ multiplex PCR. The table lists under 400,000 clones, less than 15% of them singletons. What was sequenced was central memory CD4+ T cells from blood. These receptors were collected from a man aged 30-40 years in good health.

The chain recombines TRBV6-1 with TRBJ2-5, with D unresolved. The V end lost 2 bases, the J end lost 7 bases, and 14 bases lay between the germline ends. This CDR3 contains 14 residues. The germline V gene has CDR1 MNHNS and CDR2 SASEGT. In nucleotides, the CDR3 is TGTGCCAGCAGTGAACCGGCTAACCTTTTGACCCAGTACTTC. Its translation is CASSEPANLLTQYF.

This clone was seen a handful of times. The rearrangement joins TRBV21-1 to TRBJ1-4. TRBV21-1 is tagged as a pseudogene. CDR3 length: 16 amino acids. In nucleotides, the CDR3 is TGTGCCAGCAGCAAAGCAGGGCCCACAACTAATGAAAAACTGTTTTTT. Amino acids: CASSKAGPTTNEKLFF.

There are a few counts of this clone. The chain links TRBV4-3 to TRBJ1-1, with D tentatively TRBD1 (6 bases). Germline assignment: CDR1 LGHNA and CDR2 YSLEER. The CDR3 length is 14 residues. V lost 7 bases and J lost 4, with 16 bases in between. CDR3 in amino acids: CASTQEGGGTEAFF. The CDR3 DNA reads as TGCGCCAGCACCCAGGAGGGGGGCGGCACTGAAGCTTTCTTT.

This sequence joins TRBV7-3 and TRBJ1-1; the D is unclear. This CDR3 is 13 amino acids long. Looked up from germline, CDR1 is SGHTA and CDR2 is FQGTGA. V lost 5 bases to trimming and J lost 1 base, with 8 bases between them. The CDR3 DNA sequence: TGTGCCAGCAGCGTCGACGGGAACACTGAAGCTTTCTTT. Its translation: CASSVDGNTEAFF.

This clone was observed a few times. The V and J genes are TRBV5-6 and TRBJ2-1; 12 positions agree with TRBD2. This CDR3 comprises 15 residues. J lost 8 bases, V lost 5 bases, and 8 bases had no gene match. In germline, CDR1 is SGHDT, CDR2 YYEEEE. CDR3 protein: CASSPRLAGVDEQFF. The CDR3 coding sequence is TGTGCCAGCAGTCCTAGACTAGCGGGAGTCGATGAGCAGTTCTTC.

This clone was observed a handful of times. The rearrangement uses TRBV5-1 and TRBJ2-6; the match to TRBD1 covers 7 bases. The CDR3 spans 16 residues. Looked up from germline, CDR1 is SGHRS and CDR2 is YFSETQ. Unmatched junction bases numbered 3, after V lost 1 base and J lost 2 bases. CDR3 in amino acids: CASSLRQGTGANVLTF. CDR3 in DNA: TGCGCCAGCAGCTTGAGACAGGGAACTGGGGCCAACGTCCTGACTTTC. The full variable domain, completed using reference TRBV5-1 and TRBJ2-6, is KAGVTQTPRYLIKTRGQQVTLSCSPISGHRSVSWYQQTPGQGLQFLFEYFSETQRNKGNFPGRFSGRQFSNSRSEMNVSTLELGDSALYLCASSLRQGTGANVLTFGAGSRLTVL.

The chain combines TRBV5-4 with TRBJ1-2, with D hard to call. Germline CDR1 and CDR2: SGHNT and YYREEE (reference sequence). The CDR3 extends over 13 amino acids. V was cut by 4 bases and J by 6 bases, with 13 bases left in between. The CDR3 DNA reads TGTGCCAGCAGCCTGAGATCTAGGGATGGCTACACCTTC. As protein: CASSLRSRDGYTF. The variable domain in full, with the rest retrieved from reference TRBV5-4 and TRBJ1-2, is ETGVTQSPTHLIKTRGQQVTLRCSSQSGHNTVSWYQQALGQGPQFIFQYYREEENGRGNFPPRFSGLQFPNYSSELNVNALELDDSALYLCASSLRSRDGYTFGSGTRLTVV.

This clone was seen only a few times. The V call is TRBV9, the J call TRBJ2-2; D perhaps matches TRBD2 (5 bases). The CDR3 is 17 amino acids. Trimming removed 3 bases from V and 2 bases from J, with 17 bases in between. Germline V gene sequence: CDR1 SGDLS, CDR2 YYNGEE. The CDR3 DNA follows: TGTGCCAGCAGCGCTGGAGCGAGGGAACCAAACACCGGGGAGCTGTTTTTT. Its translation: CASSAGAREPNTGELFF.

On this clone itself: A read error may produce the germline difference seen at one junction end. The chain is built from TRBV30 and TRBJ2-3; D ambiguous. CDR3 length: 13 amino acids. CDR1 and CDR2 (germline): GTSNPN, SVGIG (reference sequence). The CDR3 loop is CAWGVRNTDTQYF. CDR3 nucleotides: TGTGCCTGGGGTGTTCGTAACACAGATACGCAGTATTTT.

The gene calls are TRBV11-1 and TRBJ2-1; weak D call: TRBD1 (6 bases). This CDR3 is 14 amino acids long. Germline V gene sequence: CDR1 SGHAT, CDR2 FQDESV (reference sequence). V lost 6 bases and J lost 9, with 18 bases in between. The CDR3 loop is CASRRGTVLGEQFF. The CDR3 nucleotides are TGTGCCAGCAGAAGGGGGACCGTCCTAGGTGAGCAGTTCTTC.

This clone was seen many times. The chain couples TRBV6-6 to TRBJ1-1, with D uncertain. V shed 6 bases and J shed 5 bases, with 7 bases lying between them. From germline, CDR1 is MNHNY and CDR2 SVGAGI (reference sequence). The CDR3 sequence is 11 residues long. The CDR3 spells CASRAMTEAFF. CDR3 nucleotides: TGTGCCAGCAGGGCGATGACTGAAGCTTTCTTT.

The rearrangement links TRBV11-3 to TRBJ2-7; TRBD2 matches at 8 bases. Germline trimming cut 5 bases from V and 7 bases from J; bases unmatched to any gene: 13. Germline V gene data show CDR1 as SGHNT and CDR2 as YENEEA. This CDR3 comprises 15 residues. CDR3 protein: CASSLDYPGRGEQYV. The CDR3, as DNA: TGTGCCAGCAGCCTCGACTACCCCGGGAGGGGGGAGCAGTACGTC.

In this sample, this clone turned up a few times. J is TRBJ1-1 and V is TRBV25-1; D remains ambiguous. Germline V lookup: CDR1 MGHDK, CDR2 SYGVNS. V was pared by 1 base and J by 9 bases, with 9 bases between. The CDR3 covers 12 residues. The DNA of the CDR3 is TGTGCCAGCAGTGAATCCCGGAGTAAAGCTTTCTTT. Protein: CASSESRSKAFF.

This clone was counted only a few times. The CDR3 DNA is TGTGCCAGCAGATCCGGGGGGCCTGGGGCCAACGTCCTGACTTTC. Its translation: CASRSGGPGANVLTF. The chain combines TRBV28 with TRBJ2-6; TRBD2 is a possible D gene (7 bases). V dropped 6 bases and J dropped 2 bases, with 11 bases sitting between them. This CDR3 is 15 amino acids long. Germline V CDR1 and CDR2: MDHEN, SYDVKM.

CDR3 loop: CASSETTSQETQYF. CDR3 bases: TGTGCCAGCAGCGAAACTACGTCCCAAGAGACCCAGTACTTC. V and J are TRBV11-3 and TRBJ2-5; D call uncertain. Germline CDR1 is SGHNT and CDR2 is YENEEA. The CDR3 is 14 amino acids. Trimming shortened V by 5 bases and J by 1 base, and 11 bases separated the two germline ends.

This clone has only a few counts. The chain joins TRBV6-1 to TRBJ2-3; D is undetermined. V dropped 3 bases and J dropped 2 bases, with 12 bases sitting between them. This CDR3 spans 15 amino acids. Germline CDR1 and CDR2: MNHNS and SASEGT. The CDR3 here is CASSDYRENTDTQYF. Written as DNA, the CDR3 is TGTGCCAGCAGTGATTATCGAGAGAACACAGATACGCAGTATTTT.

The CDR3 loop is CASSEVGTSQFF. In nucleotides, the CDR3 is TGTGCCAGCAGTGAAGTCGGGACTTCCCAGTTCTTC. This chain links TRBV6-1 with TRBJ2-1; possibly TRBD2 for D (6 bases). Germline V gives CDR1 MNHNS, CDR2 SASEGT. V was clipped by 1 base and J by 13 bases, with 11 bases between them. This CDR3 comprises 12 residues.

This clone was observed a few times. The chain links TRBV4-1 to TRBJ2-3; D is uncertain. The germline gives CDR1 MGHRA, CDR2 YSYEKL. Trimming removed 3 bases at V and 2 bases at J, with 3 bases between. The CDR3 runs 12 residues. The CDR3 protein is CASSQVTDTQYF. Here the CDR3 DNA reads TGCGCCAGCAGCCAGGTCACAGATACGCAGTATTTT.

This clone has a handful of counts. The DNA for the CDR3 is TGTGCCAGCAGCTCCCCGAGGACAGGGAAAGAGACCCAGTACTTC. This codes for CASSSPRTGKETQYF. V usage is TRBV11-2 and J usage is TRBJ2-5; 8 bases match TRBD1. The V segment lost 4 bases and the J segment 3 bases; nucleotides outside the gene matches: 7. Germline CDR1 SGHAT, CDR2 FQNNGV. CDR3 length: 15 residues.

The chain couples TRBV5-1 to TRBJ1-6; D not resolved. The germline CDR1 and CDR2 sequences are SGHRS and YFSETQ. The V end lost 2 bases, the J end lost 9 bases, and 6 bases lay between the germline ends. This CDR3 comprises 12 residues. The CDR3 bases are TGCGCCAGCAGCTTCGGCAGTTCACCCCTCCACTTT. This codes for CASSFGSSPLHF.

This clone occurred many times. The gene calls are TRBV6-1 and TRBJ1-5; 9 bases fit TRBD1. Looked up from germline, CDR1 is MNHNS and CDR2 is SASEGT. This CDR3 contains 13 residues. With V trimmed by 8 bases and J by 7 bases, 6 bases remained unmatched. CDR3 region: CASRDRDTQPQHF. The CDR3 nucleotides are TGTGCCAGCCGGGACAGGGATACCCAGCCCCAGCATTTT.

The CDR3 protein is CASSVDRNSGNTIYF. CDR3 sequence (DNA): TGTGCCAGCTCCGTCGACAGAAACTCTGGAAACACCATATATTTT. V gene TRBV18 combines with J gene TRBJ1-3; D may be TRBD1 (5 bases). The CDR3 is 15 residues long. V shed 6 bases and J shed 0 bases, with 12 bases lying between them. CDR1 is KGHSH and CDR2 is LQKENI in the germline V gene.

This chain joins TRBV2 and TRBJ2-1; TRBD2 is a possible D gene (7 bases). Germline-derived CDR1 and CDR2 are SNHLY and FYNNEI. V lost 3 bases to trimming and J lost 2 bases, with 11 bases between them. The CDR3 spans 15 residues. CDR3: CASSEGRGAYNEQFF. DNA of the CDR3: TGTGCCAGCAGTGAGGGGAGGGGGGCCTACAATGAGCAGTTCTTC.

CDR3 amino acids: CSVSGIWAKNIQYF. The CDR3 DNA sequence: TGCAGCGTTTCTGGGATTTGGGCCAAAAACATTCAGTACTTC. The genes are TRBV29-1 and TRBJ2-4; D is unclear. Trimming pared 5 bases from V and 1 base from J, leaving 12 bases between. Germline CDR1 reads SQVTM; CDR2 reads ANQGSEA. CDR3 length: 14 amino acids.

This clone has a handful of counts. The chain recombines TRBV6-1 with TRBJ2-4; D is perhaps TRBD2 (6 bases). The CDR3 consists of 16 residues. The V gene lost 4 bases and the J gene lost 3 bases, with 16 bases spanning the gap. Per germline, CDR1 MNHNS and CDR2 SASEGT. The CDR3 region is CASSAQHRDFKNIQYF. The CDR3 bases are TGTGCCAGCAGTGCCCAACACCGGGACTTCAAAAACATTCAGTACTTC.

This clone was counted between two and nine times. Other DNA sequences in the same sample also yield this CDR3. The chain links TRBV6-5 to TRBJ1-5, with D possibly TRBD1 on 6 matching bases. This CDR3 spans 13 amino acids. V dropped 5 bases and J dropped 4 bases, with 9 bases sitting between them. The germline V gene encodes CDR1 MNHEY and CDR2 SVGAGI. CDR3 sequence reads: CASSPQGNQPQHF. CDR3 nucleotides: TGTGCCAGCAGTCCACAGGGAAATCAGCCCCAGCATTTT.

This sequence joins TRBV5-5 and TRBJ1-1, with D possibly TRBD1 on 6 matching bases. The CDR3 is made up of 16 amino acids. CDR1 and CDR2 (germline): SGHKS, YYEKEE (reference sequence). V lost 0 bases to trimming and J lost 1 base, with 13 bases between them. The CDR3 reads CASSLGTALSNTEAFF. CDR3 coding DNA: TGTGCCAGCAGCTTGGGGACAGCCCTCTCGAACACTGAAGCTTTCTTT.

Only a few counts were recorded for this clone. The chain couples TRBV7-2 to TRBJ2-1, with D hard to call. This CDR3 is 13 amino acids long. Per germline, CDR1 SGHTA and CDR2 FQGNSA. V dropped 4 bases and J dropped 3 bases, with 7 bases sitting between them. CDR3: CASSSENYNEQFF. DNA of the CDR3: TGTGCCAGCAGCTCTGAAAACTACAATGAGCAGTTCTTC.